This TCR beta chain was retrieved from a study of T cell changes during pregnancy in multiple sclerosis. The ends lost 8 bases at V and 7 bases at J; junction bases unmatched: 6. This CDR3 is built from 14 residues. Germline V gives CDR1 MNHEY, CDR2 SMNVEV (reference sequence). The method was immunoSEQ multiplex PCR; TCRdb's version includes in-frame clones alone and lacks a portion of them. The data contain more than 35,000 clones, about 91% of them seen just once; the ten biggest clones take up 9%. The material was CD8+ T cells from peripheral blood mononuclear cells, obtained after pregnancy. The clonotype comes from a female donor with multiple sclerosis, enrolled in a pregnancy study. V and J are TRBV27 and TRBJ2-7; 15 nucleotides line up with TRBD2. Here the CDR3 reads CASGWTSGRDEQYF. The DNA for the CDR3 is TGTGCCAGCGGGTGGACTAGCGGGAGGGATGAGCAGTACTTC.